This T cell receptor beta chain emerged from a study of control samples from healthy donors and cancer patients. Data came from immunoSEQ multiplex PCR; TCRdb stores just in-frame clones and leaves some out. The data show fewer than 120,000 clones, with around nine tenths seen just once and 3.7% held by the top ten. The CDR3 covers 14 residues. The V gene's germline CDR1 is SGDLS and CDR2 YYNGEE. V lost 4 bases to trimming and J lost 4 bases, with 11 bases between them. What was sequenced was PBMCs. The sequence came from a woman aged 55-69 years with lung cancer. The J gene is TRBJ2-2, the V gene TRBV9, with D perhaps being TRBD1 or TRBD2 (5 bases each). The CDR3 spells CASSPRDATGELFF. The CDR3 bases are TGTGCCAGCAGCCCCCGGGACGCCACCGGGGAGCTGTTTTTT.